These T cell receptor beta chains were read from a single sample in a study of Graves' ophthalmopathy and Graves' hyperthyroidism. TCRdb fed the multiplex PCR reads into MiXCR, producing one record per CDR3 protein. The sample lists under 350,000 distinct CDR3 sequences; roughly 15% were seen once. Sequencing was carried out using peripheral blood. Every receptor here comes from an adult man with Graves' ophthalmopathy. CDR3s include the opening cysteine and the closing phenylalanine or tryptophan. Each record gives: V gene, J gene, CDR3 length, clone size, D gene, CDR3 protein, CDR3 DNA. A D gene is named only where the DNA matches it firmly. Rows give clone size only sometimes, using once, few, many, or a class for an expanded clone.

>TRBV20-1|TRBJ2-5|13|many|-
CSVDSIFQETQYF
TGCAGTGTGGACAGTATATTCCAAGAGACCCAGTACTTC
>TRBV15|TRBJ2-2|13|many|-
CATSRVTTGELFF
TGTGCCACCAGCAGAGTGACCACCGGGGAGCTGTTTTTT
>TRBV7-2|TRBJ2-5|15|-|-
CASSLFGAAQETQYF
TGTGCCAGCAGCTTATTTGGGGCGGCACAAGAGACCCAGTACTTC
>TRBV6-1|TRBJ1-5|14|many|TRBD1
CASRSNRGSGPQHF
TGTGCCAGCAGGAGTAACAGGGGATCAGGACCCCAGCATTTT
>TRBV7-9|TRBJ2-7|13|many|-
CASSRTETHEQYF
TGTGCCAGCAGCCGGACAGAAACCCACGAGCAGTACTTC
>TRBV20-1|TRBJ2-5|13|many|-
CSAPPGGRETQYF
TGCAGCGCACCCCCAGGGGGGCGGGAGACCCAGTACTTC
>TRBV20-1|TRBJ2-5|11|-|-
CSERRVETQYF
TGCAGCGAGCGTCGGGTGGAGACCCAGTACTTC
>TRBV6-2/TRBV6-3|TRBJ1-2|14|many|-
CASSRTRLDYGYTF
TGTGCCAGCAGTCGGACTCGGCTGGACTATGGCTACACCTTC
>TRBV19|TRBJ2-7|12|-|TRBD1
CASPDRAYEQYF
TGTGCCAGCCCGGACAGGGCCTACGAGCAGTACTTC
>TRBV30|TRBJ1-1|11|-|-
CAWMWNTEAFF
TGTGCCTGGATGTGGAACACTGAAGCTTTCTTT
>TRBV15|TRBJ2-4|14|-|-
CATSSSRGPVSHSF
TGTGCCACCAGCAGTTCTCGAGGTCCTGTTTCCCACTCCTTC
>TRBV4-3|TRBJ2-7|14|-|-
CASSQESGRFGQYF
TGCGCCAGCAGCCAAGAATCGGGTCGGTTCGGGCAGTACTTC
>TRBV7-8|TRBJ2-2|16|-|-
CASSRGSAGPTGELYF
TGTGCCAGCAGCCGCGGTTCGGCGGGCCCGACCGGGGAGCTGTATTTT
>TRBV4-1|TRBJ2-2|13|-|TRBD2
CACTSGGTGELFF
TGCGCCTGCACTAGCGGGGGGACCGGGGAGCTGTTTTTT
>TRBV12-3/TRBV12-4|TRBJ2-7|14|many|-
CASRILGRSYEQYF
TGTGCCAGCAGAATCCTAGGCAGGTCCTACGAGCAGTACTTC
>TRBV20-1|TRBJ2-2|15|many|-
CSARVSRVYTGELFF
TGCAGTGCTAGAGTTTCACGGGTCTACACCGGGGAGCTGTTTTTT
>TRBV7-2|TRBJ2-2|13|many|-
CASSLGAPGELFF
TGTGCCAGCAGCTTAGGAGCTCCCGGGGAGCTGTTTTTT
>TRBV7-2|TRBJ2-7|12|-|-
CASSQTGVEQYF
TGTGCCAGCAGCCAAACAGGAGTCGAGCAGTACTTC
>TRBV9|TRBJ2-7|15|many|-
CASSVDPLPSDEQYF
TGTGCCAGCAGCGTAGACCCCCTTCCCTCGGACGAGCAGTACTTC
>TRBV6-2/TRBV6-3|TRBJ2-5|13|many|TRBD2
CASKPGGQETQYF
TGTGCCAGCAAACCCGGGGGGCAAGAGACCCAGTACTTC
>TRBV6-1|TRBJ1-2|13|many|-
CASSEAGRSSYTF
TGTGCCAGCAGTGAAGCGGGGAGGAGTAGCTACACCTTC
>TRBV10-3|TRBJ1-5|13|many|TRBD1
CAISSGGLQPQHF
TGTGCCATCAGTTCAGGGGGACTACAGCCCCAGCATTTT
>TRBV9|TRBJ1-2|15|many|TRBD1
CASSVALQGVDGYTF
TGTGCCAGCAGCGTAGCTCTACAGGGGGTGGATGGCTACACCTTC
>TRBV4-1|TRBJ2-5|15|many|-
CASSQGFLKGETQYF
TGCGCCAGCAGCCAAGGTTTTTTGAAGGGAGAGACCCAGTACTTC
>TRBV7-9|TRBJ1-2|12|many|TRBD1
CASSREGDRDTF
TGTGCCAGCAGCCGGGAGGGGGACAGAGACACCTTC
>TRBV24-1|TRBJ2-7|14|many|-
CATSPSGRNYEQYF
TGTGCCACCAGTCCCTCGGGACGGAACTACGAGCAGTACTTC
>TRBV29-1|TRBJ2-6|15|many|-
CSVEVSETGANVLTF
TGCAGCGTTGAAGTCTCGGAGACTGGGGCCAACGTCCTGACTTTC
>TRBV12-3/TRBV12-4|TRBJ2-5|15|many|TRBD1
CASSLGQGEKETQYF
TGTGCCAGCAGTTTAGGACAGGGCGAGAAAGAGACCCAGTACTTC
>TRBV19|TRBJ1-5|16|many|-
CASRGGGQSPNQPQHF
TGTGCCAGTAGAGGGGGAGGACAGTCTCCCAATCAGCCCCAGCATTTT
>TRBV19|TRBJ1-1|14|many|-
CASSQSWGAREAFF
TGTGCCAGTAGCCAAAGTTGGGGGGCCCGAGAAGCTTTCTTT
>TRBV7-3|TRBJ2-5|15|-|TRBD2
CASSVGTSVQETQYF
TGTGCCAGCAGCGTCGGGACTAGCGTCCAAGAGACCCAGTACTTC
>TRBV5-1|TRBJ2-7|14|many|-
CASSATGQSYEQYF
TGCGCCAGCAGCGCCACAGGGCAGTCCTACGAGCAGTACTTC
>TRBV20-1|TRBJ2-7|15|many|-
CSARGGDPFSYEQYF
TGCAGTGCTAGAGGCGGGGACCCTTTCTCCTACGAGCAGTACTTC
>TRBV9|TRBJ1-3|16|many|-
CASSVSLVPGKNTIYF
TGTGCCAGCAGCGTAAGTCTCGTTCCCGGGAAAAACACCATATATTTT
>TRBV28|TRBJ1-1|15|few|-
CASSSDGDLNTEAFF
TGTGCCAGCAGCTCCGACGGGGACCTGAACACTGAAGCTTTCTTT
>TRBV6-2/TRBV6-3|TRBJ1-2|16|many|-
CASSSRFTGQNYGYTF
TGTGCCAGCAGTTCGCGTTTTACTGGACAGAACTATGGCTACACCTTC
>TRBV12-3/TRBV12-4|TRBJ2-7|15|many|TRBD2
CASRMTSGTRYEQYF
TGTGCCAGCAGAATGACTAGCGGGACGCGCTACGAGCAGTACTTC
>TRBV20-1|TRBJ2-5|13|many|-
CSAQFRDQETQYF
TGCAGTGCCCAGTTCCGGGACCAAGAGACCCAGTACTTC
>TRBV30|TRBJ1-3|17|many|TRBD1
CAWSVRGTGGSGNTIYF
TGTGCCTGGAGTGTACGGGGGACAGGCGGCTCTGGAAACACCATATATTTT
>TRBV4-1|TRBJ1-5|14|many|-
CASSQEGAALPQHF
TGCGCCAGCAGCCAAGAAGGGGCCGCTCTGCCCCAGCATTTT
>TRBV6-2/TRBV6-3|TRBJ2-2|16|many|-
CASSSLSLGLTGELFF
TGTGCCAGCAGTTCATTAAGTCTCGGCCTCACCGGGGAGCTGTTTTTT
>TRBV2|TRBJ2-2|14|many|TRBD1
CASSGDRVDGELFF
TGTGCCAGCAGTGGGGACAGGGTTGACGGGGAGCTGTTTTTT
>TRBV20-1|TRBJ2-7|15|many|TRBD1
CSARGPGRGSYEQYF
TGCAGTGCCAGAGGCCCGGGCAGGGGGTCCTACGAGCAGTACTTC
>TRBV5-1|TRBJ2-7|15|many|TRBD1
CASSATGGASYEQYF
TGCGCCAGCAGCGCGACAGGGGGCGCCTCCTACGAGCAGTACTTC
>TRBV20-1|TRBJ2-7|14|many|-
CSAPGTRSVQEQYF
TGCAGTGCTCCCGGGACCCGGTCGGTTCAGGAGCAGTACTTC
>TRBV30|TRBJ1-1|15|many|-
CAWSVSFDTNTEAFF
TGTGCCTGGAGTGTATCGTTTGATACGAACACTGAAGCTTTCTTT
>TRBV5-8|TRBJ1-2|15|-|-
CASSPVTGVHYGYTF
TGTGCCAGCAGCCCCGTCACGGGGGTCCATTATGGCTACACCTTC
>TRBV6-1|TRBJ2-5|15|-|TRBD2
CASSDVRGGGETQYF
TGTGCCAGCAGTGACGTCCGGGGGGGCGGAGAGACCCAGTACTTC
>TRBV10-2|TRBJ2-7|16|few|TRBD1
CASSESGLGQGYEQYF
TGCGCCAGCAGTGAGTCGGGATTGGGACAGGGCTACGAGCAGTACTTC
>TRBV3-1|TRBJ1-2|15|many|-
CASSLSTANRYGYTF
TGTGCCAGCAGCCTCTCCACAGCTAACCGCTATGGCTACACCTTC
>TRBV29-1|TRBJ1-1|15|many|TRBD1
CSVVWTGKANTEAFF
TGCAGCGTTGTATGGACAGGAAAGGCGAACACTGAAGCTTTCTTT
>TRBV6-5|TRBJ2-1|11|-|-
CASSSRIEQFF
TGTGCCAGCAGTTCCCGGATTGAGCAGTTCTTC
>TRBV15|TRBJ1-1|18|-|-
CATSREGASREGHTEAFF
TGTGCCACCAGCAGAGAGGGGGCGAGTCGAGAAGGCCACACTGAAGCTTTCTTT
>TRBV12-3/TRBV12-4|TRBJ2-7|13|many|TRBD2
CASHTSGGYEQYF
TGTGCCAGCCACACTAGCGGGGGCTACGAGCAGTACTTC
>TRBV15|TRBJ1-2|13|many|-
CATSQGTNYGYTF
TGTGCCACCAGCCAGGGGACGAACTATGGCTACACCTTC
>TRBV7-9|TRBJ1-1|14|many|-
CAIVIGGGNTEAFF
TGTGCCATCGTAATAGGCGGCGGGAACACTGAAGCTTTCTTT
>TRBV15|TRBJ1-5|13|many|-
CATSRDRYQPQHF
TGTGCCACCAGCAGAGATCGGTATCAGCCCCAGCATTTT
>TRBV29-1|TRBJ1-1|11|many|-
CSVVGDTEAFF
TGCAGCGTTGTCGGGGACACTGAAGCTTTCTTT
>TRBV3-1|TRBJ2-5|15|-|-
CASSRDRTSYETQYF
TGTGCCAGCAGCCGAGACAGGACTTCTTATGAGACCCAGTACTTC
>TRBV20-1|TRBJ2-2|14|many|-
CSVSGGRGTGELFF
TGCAGTGTGTCGGGGGGCCGTGGGACCGGGGAGCTGTTTTTT